This T cell receptor (beta chain) was captured in a study of graft-versus-host responses after intestinal transplantation. With 5 bases clipped from V and 6 bases from J, the junction kept 13 bases outside the gene matches. Germline-derived CDR1 and CDR2 are SEHNR and FQNEAQ (reference sequence). CDR3 length: 16 residues. Generated by immunoSEQ multiplex PCR, the TCRdb table keeps only in-frame clones and is missing some. The sample yields roughly 80,000 clones, around 93% seen once. This TCR came from a human patient who received an intestinal transplant, so some T cells may come from the graft donor. V and J are TRBV7-9 and TRBJ2-3, with 8 bases that match TRBD2. The material sequenced was PBMCs, taken 98 days after intestinal transplantation. CDR3 sequence: CASSRQSGGPADTQYF. CDR3 sequence (DNA): TGTGCCAGCAGCCGCCAGTCGGGAGGGCCAGCTGATACGCAGTATTTT.